The 7 T cell receptor beta chains below were found in one sample sequenced in a study of neoadjuvant nivolumab and ipilimumab in lung cancer (dated by TCRdb to 2020 to 2021). The method behind the library was the immunoSEQ multiplex PCR assay. The table comes from immuneACCESS by way of TCRdb, which keeps in-frame sequences with V and J called. Part of the clones is missing from these tables; in studies checked, under half for an unresolved V gene and the rest for unknown reasons. In all, the sample holds about 27,000 clones, and roughly 76% of those were seen once. The ten biggest clones cover 18% of the sample. The time point label corresponds to: at surgical resection after neoadjuvant nivolumab +/- ipilimumab. Here the sequenced sample was tumor tissue, taken after neoadjuvant nivolumab, alone or with ipilimumab, at or shortly before surgery. These receptors were taken from an adult with non-small cell lung cancer.

The chain employs TRBV7-2 and TRBJ1-1, with a weak D call TRBD1 (6 bases). CDR1 is SGHTA and CDR2 is FQGNSA in the germline V gene. The CDR3 length is 15 residues. V was trimmed by 5 bases and J by 4 bases, leaving 17 bases between them. CDR3 loop: CASSTTGLGVTEAFF. CDR3 bases: TGTGCCAGCAGCACCACAGGGCTTGGGGTCACTGAAGCTTTCTTT.

The V gene is TRBV18, the J gene TRBJ2-7; 9 bases are shared with TRBD1. The CDR3 has 12 amino acids. The V segment lost 6 bases and the J segment 3 bases; nucleotides outside the gene matches: 0. Germline V gene lookup returns CDR1 KGHSH and CDR2 LQKENI. In DNA form, the CDR3 reads TGTGCCAGCTCGACAGGGGGCTACGAGCAGTACTTC. Its protein is CASSTGGYEQYF.

A word on this clone: Germline is not matched at one junction end, which may reflect a read error. The V call is TRBV7-7, the J call TRBJ2-5; the D call may be TRBD1 or TRBD2 (6 bases each). CDR3 length: 16 residues. Germline V gene lookup returns CDR1 SSHAT and CDR2 FNYEAQ (reference sequence). The CDR3 nucleotides are TGTGCTAGCAGCCAGGGGACTGGATCCGGTCAAGAGACCCAGTACTTC. Its translation: CASSQGTGSGQETQYF.

The gene calls are TRBV7-2 and TRBJ1-2; D unclear. The V end was cut by 4 bases, the J end by 7 bases, with 10 bases between. CDR1 SGHTA and CDR2 FQGNSA come from the germline V gene. This CDR3 has 12 amino acids. The CDR3 region has the DNA TGTGCCAGCAGCTCGGGCCGTAGTGGCTACACCTTC. Encoded protein: CASSSGRSGYTF.

This clone occurred once. One end of the junction varies from germline; a read error may be responsible. The CDR3 bases are TGTGCCAGCAGTCCCCTCCTTAGGGACAGCCCTGTTTTC. This translates into CASSPLLRDSPVF. The rearrangement links TRBV28 to TRBJ2-7; 7 bases match TRBD1. The CDR3 spans 13 residues. Germline V gives CDR1 MDHEN, CDR2 SYDVKM.

The rearrangement joins TRBV7-9 to TRBJ1-3, with TRBD1 matching over 7 bases. This CDR3 region has 14 residues. Germline assignment: CDR1 SEHNR and CDR2 FQNEAQ (reference sequence). Losses at the gene ends were 3 bases for V and 3 bases for J; bases not matched to a gene: 2. CDR3 in amino acids: CASSFYRGGNTIYF. The CDR3, as DNA: TGTGCCAGCAGCTTCTACAGGGGTGGAAACACCATATATTTT. Together with reference TRBV7-9 and TRBJ1-3, the CDR3 gives the full variable domain: DTGVSQNPRHKITKRGQNVTFRCDPISEHNRLYWYRQTLGQGPEFLTYFQNEAQLEKSRLLSDRFSAERPKGSFSTLEIQRTEQGDSAMYLCASSFYRGGNTIYFGEGSWLTVV.

This clone has more than one count but fewer than ten. The chain is built from TRBV5-1 and TRBJ2-5, with D hard to call. The CDR3 runs to 12 residues. Germline CDR1 and CDR2: SGHRS and YFSETQ. The ends were cut back, 4 bases at V and 4 bases at J, with 8 bases in the middle. Here the CDR3 DNA reads TGCGCCAGCAGCCCCGAAAGAGAGACCCAGTACTTC. This encodes CASSPERETQYF.